Included here is one TCR beta chain sequence, with context. This record comes from a study of lymphopenia after photon versus proton radiotherapy. Using immunoSEQ multiplex PCR, the repertoire was profiled, and TCRdb retains in-frame clones only, with some absent. The table lists 50,000 to 75,000 clones, about 86% of them singletons. The material was peripheral blood, obtained from a patient treated with photon-based radiotherapy. The receptor comes from a man between 35 and 55 years old with gastric cancer.

CDR3 in amino acids: CASKIGGSLYNEQFF. The DNA of the CDR3 is TGTGCCAGTAAGATAGGGGGGAGTTTGTACAATGAGCAGTTCTTC. The rearrangement joins TRBV19 to TRBJ2-1, with D tentatively TRBD1 or TRBD2 (6 bases each). Germline V gene data show CDR1 as LNHDA and CDR2 as SQIVND (reference sequence). Trimming left V 7 bases short and J 4 bases short, with 17 bases between. The CDR3 length is 15 residues.